The 19 T cell receptor beta chains in this list originate from one sample, sequenced in a study of T-cell memory formation after mild COVID-19. Each CDR3 protein gets one entry after TCRdb re-called the 5' RACE reads with MiXCR. The sample consists of some 450,000 distinct CDR3 sequences, 20% of them appearing once. Sequencing was performed on PBMCs or a T cell subset sorted from them (not recorded which). The receptors here all came from an adult woman who had mild COVID-19 (a few samples of this study predate the infection). Cell type and time point are not known.

This clonotype has just a few counts. The chain is built from TRBV12-3 or TRBV12-4 and TRBJ2-3; 7 nucleotides agree with TRBD2. V was pared by 4 bases and J by 2 bases, with 0 bases of the junction left unmatched. CDR3 length: 13 residues. Here the CDR3 reads CASSWDYTDTQYF. The CDR3 nucleotides read TGTGCCAGCAGTTGGGACTACACAGATACGCAGTATTTT.

This clonotype was detected ten times or more. The J gene is TRBJ2-2, the V gene TRBV29-1, with 10 bases identical to TRBD2. CDR3 length equals 16 residues. Germline V gene sequence: CDR1 SQVTM, CDR2 ANQGSEA. With 3 bases clipped from V and 4 bases from J, the junction kept 8 bases outside the gene matches. CDR3 loop: CSVDSSSGSSTGELFF. For the CDR3, the DNA is TGCAGCGTTGATTCCTCTAGCGGGAGTTCCACCGGGGAGCTGTTTTTT.

This rearrangement joins TRBV2 to TRBJ1-1; D gene unclear. The CDR3 is 15 residues long. Trimming shortened V by 2 bases and J by 0 bases, and 10 bases separated the two germline ends. In germline, CDR1 is SNHLY, CDR2 FYNNEI. Here the CDR3 DNA reads TGTGCCAGCAGTGAATACCTGGGGATGAACACTGAAGCTTTCTTT. Protein sequence: CASSEYLGMNTEAFF.

V gene TRBV20-1 combines with J gene TRBJ2-1, with TRBD2 matching over 12 bases. V was clipped by 0 bases and J by 7 bases; unmatched bases: 4. The CDR3 is 15 residues long. Per germline, CDR1 DFQATT and CDR2 SNEGSKA (reference sequence). The DNA of the CDR3 is TGCAGTGCTAGAGATCGAACTAGCGGGGGGAATGAGCAGTTCTTC. Translating gives CSARDRTSGGNEQFF.

In DNA form, the CDR3 reads TGTGCCAGCAGCGTACAGGGTACAGATACGCAGTATTTT. Its translation: CASSVQGTDTQYF. The chain uses TRBV9 and TRBJ2-3, with D perhaps matching TRBD1 (5 bases). Germline V gene data show CDR1 as SGDLS and CDR2 as YYNGEE. The V and J ends lost 1 base and 3 bases respectively, with 6 bases between them. The CDR3 loop spans 13 amino acids.

This clonotype was counted between two and nine times. The genes are TRBV5-1 and TRBJ1-2; 7 bases are a match to TRBD1. The V and J ends lost 0 bases and 6 bases, in that order; junction bases with no gene match: 2. CDR3 length: 13 residues. The germline CDR1 and CDR2 sequences are SGHRS and YFSETQ. The CDR3 loop reads CASSLEQGNGYTF. The CDR3 DNA sequence: TGCGCCAGCAGCTTGGAACAGGGGAATGGCTACACCTTC.

The chain uses TRBV4-2 and TRBJ2-7; D tentatively reads TRBD1 or TRBD2 (6 bases each). Trimming cost V 2 bases and J 1 base, with 12 bases left between them. Germline lookup yields CDR1 LGHNA and CDR2 YNFKEQ. The CDR3 loop spans 15 amino acids. The CDR3 protein is CASSQRGEESYEQYF. The CDR3 DNA is TGTGCCAGCAGCCAAAGGGGGGAAGAATCCTACGAGCAGTACTTC.

V usage is TRBV12-3 or TRBV12-4 and J usage is TRBJ2-2; possibly TRBD2 for D (6 bases). The CDR3 spans 17 residues. Between the trimmed V and J ends, which lost 5 bases and 2 bases, there was a span of 18 bases. The CDR3 reads CASSPMWGDLNTGELFF. DNA of the CDR3: TGTGCCAGCAGTCCCATGTGGGGGGACCTTAACACCGGGGAGCTGTTTTTT.

This clonotype occurred a few times. The rearrangement links TRBV24-1 to TRBJ2-1; D not resolved. This CDR3 contains 16 residues. CDR1 KGHDR and CDR2 SFDVKD come from the germline V gene. V lost 0 bases and J lost 3, with 11 bases in between. This CDR3 reads CATSDLEGHGYNEQFF. The CDR3 DNA sequence: TGTGCCACCAGTGATTTGGAAGGGCATGGCTACAATGAGCAGTTCTTC.

The chain joins TRBV6-2 or TRBV6-3 to TRBJ2-7, with 7 bases identical to TRBD1. Germline V lookup: CDR1 MNHEY, CDR2 SVGEGT. V lost 2 bases to trimming and J lost 6 bases; unmatched junction nucleotides: 7. The CDR3 sequence is 14 residues long. The chain's CDR3 is CASSYRTGRGEQYF. For the CDR3, the DNA is TGTGCCAGCAGTTACCGGACAGGTCGAGGCGAGCAGTACTTC.

The table lists this clonotype with a few counts. The chain is built from TRBV29-1 and TRBJ1-1; D remains unclear. V lost 5 bases, J lost 4 bases, and 20 bases lay in between. The CDR3 consists of 15 residues. Germline V lookup: CDR1 SQVTM, CDR2 ANQGSEA. The CDR3, as DNA: TGCAGCGTTTTAAAACCGGGCGACGGATCCACTGAAGCTTTCTTT. It encodes CSVLKPGDGSTEAFF. The variable domain in full, completed from reference TRBV29-1 and TRBJ1-1, reads SAVISQKPSRDICQRGTSLTIQCQVDSQVTMMFWYRQQPGQSLTLIATANQGSEATYESGFVIDKFPISRPNLTFSTLTVSNMSPEDSSIYLCSVLKPGDGSTEAFFGQGTRLTVV.

The gene calls are TRBV7-9 and TRBJ1-6, with D perhaps matching TRBD1 (5 bases). V gave up 1 base and J gave up 7 bases, with 14 bases separating them. The germline gives CDR1 SEHNR, CDR2 FQNEAQ (reference sequence). The CDR3 loop spans 16 amino acids. CDR3 protein: CASSLGGDPSNSPLHF. The DNA of the CDR3 is TGTGCCAGCAGCTTAGGGGGGGACCCCTCCAATTCACCCCTCCACTTT.

This clonotype turned up a few times. The chain uses TRBV7-2 and TRBJ1-4, with 9 bases lining up with TRBD1. Germline lookup yields CDR1 SGHTA and CDR2 FQGNSA. With V trimmed by 4 bases and J by 5 bases, 5 bases remained unmatched. There are 15 residues in the CDR3. CDR3 sequence reads: CASSWGDRDNEKLFF. The DNA of the CDR3 is TGTGCCAGCAGCTGGGGGGACAGGGACAATGAAAAACTGTTTTTT.

This clonotype was counted only a few times. The chain carries TRBV25-1 and TRBJ2-7, with 9 bases that match TRBD1. Germline trimming cut 6 bases from V and 6 bases from J; bases unmatched to any gene: 9. The length of the CDR3 is 14 residues. CDR1 is MGHDK, CDR2 SYGVNS, per germline. This chain's CDR3 is CASSTTGGNGEQYF. The CDR3 bases are TGTGCCAGCAGCACCACAGGGGGCAACGGCGAGCAGTACTTC.

This clonotype was found a few times. The chain employs TRBV12-3 or TRBV12-4 and TRBJ1-3; D unclear. The ends were cut back, 5 bases at V and 2 bases at J, with 10 bases in the middle. There are 14 residues in the CDR3. The CDR3 DNA sequence: TGTGCCAGCAGTCCCCGCCAGACTGGAAACACCATATATTTT. As protein: CASSPRQTGNTIYF.

The rearrangement uses TRBV9 and TRBJ2-3; 9 nucleotides align to TRBD1. V shed 0 bases and J 2 bases; nucleotides not matched to a gene: 4. This CDR3 is built from 16 residues. Germline-derived CDR1 and CDR2 are SGDLS and YYNGEE. CDR3 amino acids: CASSVVGTGTTDTQYF. DNA of the CDR3: TGTGCCAGCAGCGTAGTAGGGACAGGGACCACAGATACGCAGTATTTT.

The chain has TRBV7-9 and TRBJ2-1; D might be TRBD2 (5 bases). The CDR3 is made up of 13 amino acids. CDR1 is SEHNR and CDR2 is FQNEAQ in the germline V gene (reference sequence). The ends were cut back, 5 bases at V and 9 bases at J, with 14 bases in the middle. The CDR3 reads CASSPRASAEQFF. DNA of the CDR3: TGTGCCAGCAGCCCGAGGGCTAGTGCTGAGCAGTTCTTC.

This clonotype has just a few counts. The V call is TRBV20-1, the J call TRBJ2-3; 12 bases map to TRBD2. The V segment lost 1 base and the J segment 2 bases; nucleotides outside the gene matches: 1. Germline CDR1 DFQATT, CDR2 SNEGSKA (reference sequence). The CDR3 is 15 residues long. CDR3 protein: CSARGTSGDTDTQYF. The CDR3 DNA follows: TGCAGTGCTAGAGGGACTAGCGGGGACACAGATACGCAGTATTTT.

The chain employs TRBV4-1 and TRBJ1-1, with D perhaps matching TRBD1 (6 bases). The CDR3 has 18 residues. Germline assignment: CDR1 MGHRA and CDR2 YSYEKL. With 0 bases removed from V and 3 bases from J, the gap between germline ends came to 20 bases. CDR3 DNA sequence: TGCGCCAGCAGCCAAGACCACAGGGACGGTGGATGGTACACTGAAGCTTTCTTT. Translated, it gives CASSQDHRDGGWYTEAFF.